What follows describes a single TCR beta chain. The antigen this receptor binds is unknown. No much larger clone exists at a distance of one base, and base qualities are not known. CDR1 and CDR2 were assigned from the germline V gene as SNHLY and FYNNEI. Trimming leaves V shorter by 7 bases and J shorter by 6 bases, with the junction holding 7 bases beyond the gene matches. From its cysteine to its phenylalanine, the CDR3 spans 14 amino acids. Solely the CDR3 DNA is kept, with 42 bases framed from the first base. The data are from a study of spatial heterogeneity in lung cancer (dated by TCRdb to between 2019 and 2020). Study-wide context: More beta-chain than alpha-chain transcripts were consistently detected, likely reflecting higher beta-chain transcript abundance. In the raw uncorrected reads, each unique combination of TCR and UMI appeared more than ten times on average. In non-small cell lung cancer, the study quantitatively compared TCR alpha and beta repertoires across several tumor regions, matched nontumor lung, and blood. At surgery, roughly 220 tumor regions, around 68 matched nontumor lung samples and about 56 PBMC samples were TCR-sequenced for both alpha and beta chains. Nonsynonymous mutation counts, determined by whole-exome sequencing of tumor tissue, were related to TCR repertoire features.

Overall results and qualifications from the work: Ubiquitous expanded tumor TCRs showed up in blood more often at tumor resection than at routine follow-up. Confirming at a functional level the hypothesis that regional TCRs recognize regional mutations was considered to require additional single-cell paired TCR alpha and beta sequencing.

According to the study, the label for this sample's time point signals: sample taken at primary tumor resection. Whole RNA extracted from tumor and nontumor lung tissue, or from cryopreserved PBMC samples, was used for TCR sequencing without cell sorting. The donors were fewer than 90 patients from the lung TRACERx cohort who had early-stage, untreated non-small cell lung cancer. A patient was chosen for TCR sequencing only when enough RNA was available from at least two tumor regions. Libraries were made using 5' RACE. The instrument was a NextSeq 500. The TCR library protocol attached a unique molecular identifier to each TCR cDNA molecule to allow correction of PCR and sequencing errors. Concerning the study's data processing: TCR identification, UMI-based error correction and CDR3 extraction were all carried out with Decombinator tools. Expanded TCRs were defined as those above a frequency of 2 per 1,000, corresponding to the top 1% of the tumor frequency distribution. Renyi diversity was computed with the R vegan package after each repertoire had been subsampled 100 times to 5,000 TCRs. CDR3 similarity networks were constructed using string-kernel similarity of amino acid triplets, with links drawn between CDR3s whose pairwise similarity was above 0.82. In TCRdb, the public reads were trimmed at Q25 with fastp and aligned with MiXCR, with productive beta chains retained. Identical CDR3 proteins give one entry, which carries the most common genes and DNA. The V and J calls shown here were made by TCRdb, not taken from the authors' results. This sample comprises under 25,000 distinct CDR3 sequences, under 8% of them detected only once. The top ten clonotypes cover 13% to 15% of the sample.

The chain uses TRBV2 and TRBJ2-7, with 12 bases matching TRBD1. The TCR comes from a male donor with early-stage non-small cell lung cancer. This material consisted of PBMCs, taken at surgery. The nucleotides read TGTGCCAGCAAGTCCGGGACAGGGGGCCCCGAGCAGTACTTC. This sequence encodes CASKSGTGGPEQYF.